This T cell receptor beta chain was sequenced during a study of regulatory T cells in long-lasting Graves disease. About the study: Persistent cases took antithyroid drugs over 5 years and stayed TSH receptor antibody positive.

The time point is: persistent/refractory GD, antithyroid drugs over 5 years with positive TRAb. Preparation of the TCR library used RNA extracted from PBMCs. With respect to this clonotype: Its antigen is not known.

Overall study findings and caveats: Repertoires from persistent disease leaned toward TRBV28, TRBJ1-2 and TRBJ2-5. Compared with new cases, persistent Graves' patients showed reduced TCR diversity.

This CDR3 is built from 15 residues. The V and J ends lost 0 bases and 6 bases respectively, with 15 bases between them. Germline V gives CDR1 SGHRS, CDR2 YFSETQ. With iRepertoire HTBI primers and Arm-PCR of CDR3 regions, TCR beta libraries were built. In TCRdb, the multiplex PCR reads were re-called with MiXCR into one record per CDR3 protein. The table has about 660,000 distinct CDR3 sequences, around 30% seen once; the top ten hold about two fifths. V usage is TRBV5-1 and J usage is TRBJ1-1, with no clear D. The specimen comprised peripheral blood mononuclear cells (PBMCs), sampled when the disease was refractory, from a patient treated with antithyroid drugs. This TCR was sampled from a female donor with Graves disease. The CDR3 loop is CASSLGGGIGAEAFF. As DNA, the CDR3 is TGCGCCAGCAGCTTGGGAGGTGGCATAGGTGCTGAAGCTTTCTTT.